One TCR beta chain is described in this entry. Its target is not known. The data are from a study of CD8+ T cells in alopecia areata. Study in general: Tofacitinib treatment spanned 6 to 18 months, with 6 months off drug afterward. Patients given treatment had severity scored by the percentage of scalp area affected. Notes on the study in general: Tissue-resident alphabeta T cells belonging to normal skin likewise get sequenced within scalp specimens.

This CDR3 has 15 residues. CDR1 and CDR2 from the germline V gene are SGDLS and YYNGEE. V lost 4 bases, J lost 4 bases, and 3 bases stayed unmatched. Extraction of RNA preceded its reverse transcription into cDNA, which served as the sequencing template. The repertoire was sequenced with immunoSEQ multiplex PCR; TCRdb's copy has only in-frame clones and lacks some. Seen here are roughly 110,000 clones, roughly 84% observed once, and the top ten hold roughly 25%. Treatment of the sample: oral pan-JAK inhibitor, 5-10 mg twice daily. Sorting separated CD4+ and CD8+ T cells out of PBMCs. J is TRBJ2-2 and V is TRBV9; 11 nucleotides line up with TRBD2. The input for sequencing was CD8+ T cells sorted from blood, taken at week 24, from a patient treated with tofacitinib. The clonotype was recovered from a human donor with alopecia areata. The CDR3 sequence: CASSLGLAGTGELFF. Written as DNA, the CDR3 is TGTGCCAGCAGCTTAGGACTAGCGGGCACCGGGGAGCTGTTTTTT. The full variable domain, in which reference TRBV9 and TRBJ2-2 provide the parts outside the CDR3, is DSGVTQTPKHLITATGQRVTLRCSPRSGDLSVYWYQQSLDQGLQFLIQYYNGEERAKGNILERFSAQQFPDLHSELNLSSLELGDSALYFCASSLGLAGTGELFFGEGSRLTVL.